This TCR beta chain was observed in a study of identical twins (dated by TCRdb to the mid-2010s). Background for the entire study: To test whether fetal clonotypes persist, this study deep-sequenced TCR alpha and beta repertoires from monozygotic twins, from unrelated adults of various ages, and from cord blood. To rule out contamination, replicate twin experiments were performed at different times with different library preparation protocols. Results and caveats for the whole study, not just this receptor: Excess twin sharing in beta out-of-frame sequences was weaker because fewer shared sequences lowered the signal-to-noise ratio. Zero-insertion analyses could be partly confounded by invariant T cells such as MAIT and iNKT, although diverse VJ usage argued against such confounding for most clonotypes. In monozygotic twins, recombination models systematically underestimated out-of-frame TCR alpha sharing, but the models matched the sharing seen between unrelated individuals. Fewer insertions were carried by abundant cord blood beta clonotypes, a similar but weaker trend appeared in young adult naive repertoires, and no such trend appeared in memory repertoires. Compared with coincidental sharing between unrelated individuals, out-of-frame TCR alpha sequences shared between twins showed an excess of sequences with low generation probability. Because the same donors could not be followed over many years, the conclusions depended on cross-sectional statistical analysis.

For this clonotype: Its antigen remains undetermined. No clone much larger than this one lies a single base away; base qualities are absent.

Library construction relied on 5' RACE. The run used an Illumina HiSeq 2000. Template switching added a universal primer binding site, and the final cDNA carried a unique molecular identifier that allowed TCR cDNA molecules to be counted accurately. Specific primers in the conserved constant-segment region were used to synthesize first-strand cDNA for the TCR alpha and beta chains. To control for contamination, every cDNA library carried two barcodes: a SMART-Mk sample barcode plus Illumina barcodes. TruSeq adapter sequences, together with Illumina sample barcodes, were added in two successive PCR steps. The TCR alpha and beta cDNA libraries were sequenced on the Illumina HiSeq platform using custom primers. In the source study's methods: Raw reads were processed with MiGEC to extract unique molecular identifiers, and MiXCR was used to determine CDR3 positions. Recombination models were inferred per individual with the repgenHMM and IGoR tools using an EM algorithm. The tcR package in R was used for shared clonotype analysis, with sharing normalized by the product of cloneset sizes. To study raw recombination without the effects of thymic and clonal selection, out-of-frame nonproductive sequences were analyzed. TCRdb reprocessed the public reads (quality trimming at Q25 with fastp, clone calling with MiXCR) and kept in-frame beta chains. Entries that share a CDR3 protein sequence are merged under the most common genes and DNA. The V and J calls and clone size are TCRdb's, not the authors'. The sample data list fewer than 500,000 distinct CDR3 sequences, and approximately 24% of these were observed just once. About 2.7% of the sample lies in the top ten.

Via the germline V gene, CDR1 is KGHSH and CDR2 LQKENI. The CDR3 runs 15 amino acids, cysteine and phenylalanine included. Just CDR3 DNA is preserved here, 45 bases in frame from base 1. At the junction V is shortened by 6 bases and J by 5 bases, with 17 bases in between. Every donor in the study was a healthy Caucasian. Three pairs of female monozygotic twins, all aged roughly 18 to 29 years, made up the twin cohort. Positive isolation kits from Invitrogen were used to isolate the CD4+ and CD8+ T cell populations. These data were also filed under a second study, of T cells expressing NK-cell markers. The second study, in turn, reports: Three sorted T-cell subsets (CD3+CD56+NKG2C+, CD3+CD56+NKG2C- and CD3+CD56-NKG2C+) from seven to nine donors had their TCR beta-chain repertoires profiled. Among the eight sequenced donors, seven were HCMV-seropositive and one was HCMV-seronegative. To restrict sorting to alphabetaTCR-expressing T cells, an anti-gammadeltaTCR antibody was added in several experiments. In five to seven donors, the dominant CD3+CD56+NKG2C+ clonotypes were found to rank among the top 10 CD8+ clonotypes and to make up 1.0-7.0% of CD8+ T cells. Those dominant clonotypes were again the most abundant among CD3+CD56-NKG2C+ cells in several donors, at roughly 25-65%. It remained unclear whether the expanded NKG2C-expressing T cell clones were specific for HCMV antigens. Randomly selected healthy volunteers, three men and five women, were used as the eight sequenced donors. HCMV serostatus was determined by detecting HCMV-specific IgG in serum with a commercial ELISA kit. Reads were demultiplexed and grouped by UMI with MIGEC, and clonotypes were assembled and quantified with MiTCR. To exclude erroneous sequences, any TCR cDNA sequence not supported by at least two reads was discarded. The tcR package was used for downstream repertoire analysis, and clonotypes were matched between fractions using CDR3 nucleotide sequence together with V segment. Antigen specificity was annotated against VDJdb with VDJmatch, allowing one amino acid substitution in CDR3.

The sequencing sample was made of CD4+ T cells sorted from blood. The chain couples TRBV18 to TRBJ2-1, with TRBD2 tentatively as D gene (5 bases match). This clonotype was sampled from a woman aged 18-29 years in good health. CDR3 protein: CASSPTITGDNEQFF. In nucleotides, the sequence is TGTGCCAGCTCGCCTACTATTACCGGGGACAATGAGCAGTTCTTC.